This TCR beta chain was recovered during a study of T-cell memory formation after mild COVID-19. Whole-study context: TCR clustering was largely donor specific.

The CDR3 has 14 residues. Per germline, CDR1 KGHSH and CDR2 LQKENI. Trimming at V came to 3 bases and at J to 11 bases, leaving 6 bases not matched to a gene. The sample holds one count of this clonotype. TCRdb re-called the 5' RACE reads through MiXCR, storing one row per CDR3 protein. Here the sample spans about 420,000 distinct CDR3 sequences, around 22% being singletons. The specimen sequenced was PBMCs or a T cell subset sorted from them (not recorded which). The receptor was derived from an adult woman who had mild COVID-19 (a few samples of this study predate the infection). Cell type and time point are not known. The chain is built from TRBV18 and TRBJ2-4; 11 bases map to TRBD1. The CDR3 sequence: CASSPQLDRGLQYF. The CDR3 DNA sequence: TGTGCCAGCTCACCTCAATTGGACAGGGGGCTTCAGTACTTC.